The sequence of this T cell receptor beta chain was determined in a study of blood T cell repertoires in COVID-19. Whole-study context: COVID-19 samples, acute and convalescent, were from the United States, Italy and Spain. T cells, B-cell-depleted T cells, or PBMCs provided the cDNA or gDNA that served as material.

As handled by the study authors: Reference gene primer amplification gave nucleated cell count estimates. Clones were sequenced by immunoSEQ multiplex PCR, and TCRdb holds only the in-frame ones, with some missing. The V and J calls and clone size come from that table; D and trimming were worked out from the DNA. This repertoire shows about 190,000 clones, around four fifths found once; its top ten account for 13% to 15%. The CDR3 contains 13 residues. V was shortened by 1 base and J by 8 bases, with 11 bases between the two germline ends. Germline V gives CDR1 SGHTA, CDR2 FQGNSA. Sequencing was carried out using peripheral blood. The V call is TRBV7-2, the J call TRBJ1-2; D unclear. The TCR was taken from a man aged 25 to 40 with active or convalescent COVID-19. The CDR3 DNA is TGTGCCAGCAGCTTAGGGCAGGCCCGCGGCTACACCTTC. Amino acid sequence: CASSLGQARGYTF.